This T cell receptor (beta chain) was captured by sequencing in a study of high-grade serous ovarian cancer treatment subgroups. Overall study context: On average, more than 14,000 reads and about 6,800 unique TCR beta rearrangements were obtained per sample. Regarding the study as a whole: Higher neoantigen levels went with greater TCR clonal relatedness.

Germline V lookup: CDR1 SGDLS, CDR2 YYNGEE. CDR3 length: 15 amino acids. With 2 bases clipped from V and 4 bases from J, the junction kept 3 bases outside the gene matches. With regard to this clone: Its antigen is still unknown. Other DNA sequences of this sample code for an identical CDR3.

The method was immunoSEQ multiplex PCR; TCRdb's version includes in-frame clones alone and lacks a portion of them. Of some 7,700 clones listed, less than 70% are singletons. Tumor tissue was taken before any definitive surgery or chemotherapy was given. What was sequenced was tumor tissue. This TCR was sampled from a human donor with high-grade serous ovarian cancer. This chain joins TRBV9 and TRBJ2-2; the match to TRBD2 covers 9 bases. CDR3 protein: CASSVLAGVTGELFF. For the CDR3, the DNA is TGTGCCAGCAGCGTCTTAGCGGGAGTCACCGGGGAGCTGTTTTTT.